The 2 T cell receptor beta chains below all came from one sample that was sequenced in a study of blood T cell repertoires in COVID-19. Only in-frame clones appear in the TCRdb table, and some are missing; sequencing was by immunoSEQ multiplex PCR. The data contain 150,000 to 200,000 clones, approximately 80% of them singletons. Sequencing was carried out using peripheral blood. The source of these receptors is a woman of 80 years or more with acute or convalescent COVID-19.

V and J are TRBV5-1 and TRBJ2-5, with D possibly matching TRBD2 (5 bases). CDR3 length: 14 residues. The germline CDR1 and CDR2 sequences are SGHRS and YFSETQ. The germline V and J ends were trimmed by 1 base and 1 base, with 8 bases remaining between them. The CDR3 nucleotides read TGCGCCAGCAGCTTGAGCGGATTCCAAGAGACCCAGTACTTC. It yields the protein CASSLSGFQETQYF.

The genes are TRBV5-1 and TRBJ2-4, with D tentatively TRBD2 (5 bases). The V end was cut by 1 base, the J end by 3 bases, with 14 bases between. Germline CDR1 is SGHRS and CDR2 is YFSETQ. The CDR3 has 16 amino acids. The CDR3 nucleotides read TGCGCCAGCAGCTTGACCGATGTAGGGAGCAAAAACATTCAGTACTTC. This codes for CASSLTDVGSKNIQYF. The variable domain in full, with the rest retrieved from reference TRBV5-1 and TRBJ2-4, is KAGVTQTPRYLIKTRGQQVTLSCSPISGHRSVSWYQQTPGQGLQFLFEYFSETQRNKGNFPGRFSGRQFSNSRSEMNVSTLELGDSALYLCASSLTDVGSKNIQYFGAGTRLSVL.